These 20 T cell receptor beta chains share one sample of origin, sequenced in a study of identical twins. One entry per CDR3 protein, called by TCRdb with MiXCR from the 5' RACE reads. Among around 480,000 distinct CDR3 sequences listed, 12% to 15% were seen once. These data also formed part of another study, on yellow fever vaccine responses in identical twins.

The specimen was CD4+ T cells sorted from blood. The receptors originated from a young woman in good health.

In this sample, this clonotype turned up a few times. The V and J genes are TRBV9 and TRBJ2-4; D possibly corresponds to TRBD1 (6 bases). The CDR3 spans 16 residues. The V gene's germline CDR1 is SGDLS and CDR2 YYNGEE. V dropped 4 bases and J dropped 10 bases, with 24 bases sitting between them. CDR3 protein: CASSSLWGTGHQIQYF. Written as DNA, the CDR3 is TGTGCCAGCAGCTCCCTATGGGGGACGGGACACCAAATTCAGTACTTC. The whole variable domain, remainder taken from reference TRBV9 and TRBJ2-4, is DSGVTQTPKHLITATGQRVTLRCSPRSGDLSVYWYQQSLDQGLQFLIQYYNGEERAKGNILERFSAQQFPDLHSELNLSSLELGDSALYFCASSSLWGTGHQIQYFGAGTRLSVL.

Many counts were recorded for this clonotype. The V gene is TRBV12-3 or TRBV12-4, the J gene TRBJ2-2; perhaps TRBD1 as D (6 bases). V lost 3 bases and J 4 bases, leaving 9 bases between the germline ends. The CDR3 is 14 amino acids. CDR3 nucleotides: TGTGCCAGCAGTTTGGTCAGGGGCACCGGGGAGCTGTTTTTT. Its translation is CASSLVRGTGELFF.

CDR3 in amino acids: CASSRTQGRQYF. For the CDR3, the DNA is TGTGCCAGCAGTCGGACCCAGGGCCGGCAGTACTTC. This chain joins TRBV12-3 or TRBV12-4 and TRBJ2-7; D may be TRBD1 (5 bases). V lost 5 bases to trimming and J lost 9 bases, with 14 bases between them. The CDR3 has 12 amino acids.

This sequence joins TRBV28 and TRBJ2-7; 7 bases fit TRBD1. Germline V lookup: CDR1 MDHEN, CDR2 SYDVKM. V lost 6 bases, J lost 6 bases, and 8 bases stayed unmatched. The CDR3 has 13 amino acids. The DNA of the CDR3 is TGTGCCAGCAGGAGGACAGGTTTGGGCGAGCAGTACTTC. It yields the protein CASRRTGLGEQYF.

This clonotype was seen only a few times. The CDR3 sequence: CASRPGGFADTQYF. The CDR3 DNA reads TGTGCCAGCAGGCCAGGGGGGTTCGCAGATACGCAGTATTTT. This chain connects TRBV7-2 to TRBJ2-3; TRBD1 might be the D (7 bases). Germline loops: CDR1 SGHTA, CDR2 FQGNSA. The CDR3 runs 14 residues. V lost 6 bases to trimming and J lost 4 bases, with 14 bases between them.

The chain uses TRBV6-1 and TRBJ1-5; the D gene is possibly TRBD1 (6 bases). From germline, CDR1 is MNHNS and CDR2 SASEGT. The CDR3 length is 15 residues. The V and J ends lost 6 bases and 4 bases respectively, with 16 bases between them. CDR3 loop: CASSPNTGRNQPQHF. The CDR3 DNA is TGTGCCAGCAGCCCAAATACAGGGAGAAATCAGCCCCAGCATTTT.

CDR3 in amino acids: CSARDYGTPNSPLHF. CDR3 nucleotide sequence: TGCAGTGCTAGAGATTACGGGACACCTAATTCACCCCTCCACTTT. V usage is TRBV20-1 and J usage is TRBJ1-6; D might be TRBD1 (6 bases). This CDR3 region has 15 residues. V lost 0 bases to trimming and J lost 6 bases, with 12 bases between them. Germline V CDR1 and CDR2: DFQATT, SNEGSKA (reference sequence).

This clonotype showed up just a few times. This chain links TRBV10-3 with TRBJ1-4, with TRBD1 as a possible D gene (5 bases). The CDR3 sequence is 12 residues long. The germline V and J ends were trimmed by 8 bases and 11 bases, with 15 bases remaining between them. Per the germline V gene, CDR1 is ENHRY and CDR2 is SYGVKD. The CDR3 loop reads CAIQNHGGKLFF. The CDR3 DNA reads TGTGCCATCCAGAACCATGGGGGGAAACTGTTTTTT.

J is TRBJ2-3 and V is TRBV6-5; 12 nucleotides align to TRBD2. CDR1 and CDR2 from the germline V gene are MNHEY and SVGAGI. CDR3 length equals 16 residues. Trimming cost V 0 bases and J 6 bases; bases outside gene matches: 4. In DNA, the CDR3 is TGTGCCAGCAGTTACTCGCTAGCGGGAGGGGTGGATACGCAGTATTTT. This sequence encodes CASSYSLAGGVDTQYF.

The chain uses TRBV20-1 and TRBJ2-7; 9 bases are shared with TRBD2. The CDR3 is 16 amino acids. V lost 0 bases, J lost 0 bases, and 6 bases stayed unmatched. The germline V gene has CDR1 DFQATT and CDR2 SNEGSKA (reference sequence). CDR3 coding DNA: TGCAGTGCTAGAGATCGGGTTAGCGGGAGCTCCTACGAGCAGTACTTC. Translated: CSARDRVSGSSYEQYF.

This clonotype showed up many times. This chain joins TRBV29-1 and TRBJ2-3; 12 bases map to TRBD1. Germline V gene data show CDR1 as SQVTM and CDR2 as ANQGSEA. This CDR3 contains 16 residues. V was pared by 7 bases and J by 1 base, with 9 bases of the junction left unmatched. The CDR3 loop reads CSAPGTGGLGTDTQYF. CDR3 DNA sequence: TGCAGCGCCCCCGGGACAGGGGGCTTAGGCACAGATACGCAGTATTTT.

There are a few counts of this clonotype. The rearrangement joins TRBV20-1 to TRBJ1-4, with D perhaps matching TRBD1 (6 bases). The CDR3 consists of 13 residues. V lost 3 bases to trimming and J lost 3 bases, with 8 bases between them. The germline V gene encodes CDR1 DFQATT and CDR2 SNEGSKA (reference sequence). CDR3 sequence reads: CSARPGANEKLFF. The CDR3 nucleotides are TGCAGTGCTAGGCCAGGGGCTAATGAAAAACTGTTTTTT.

This clonotype was seen many times. The chain uses TRBV6-2 or TRBV6-3 and TRBJ1-5, with D possibly matching TRBD1 (5 bases). Trimming pared 5 bases from V and 4 bases from J, leaving 9 bases between. The CDR3 is made up of 13 amino acids. CDR1 is MNHEY and CDR2 is SVGEGT in the germline V gene. CDR3 DNA sequence: TGTGCCAGCAGTCTACAGGAAAATCAGCCCCAGCATTTT. As protein: CASSLQENQPQHF.

This clonotype was seen at least ten times. The chain employs TRBV12-3 or TRBV12-4 and TRBJ1-1; D ambiguous. This CDR3 spans 13 amino acids. The germline V and J ends were trimmed by 1 base and 1 base, with 4 bases remaining between them. The CDR3, as DNA: TGTGCCAGCAGTTTAGATGAGAACACTGAAGCTTTCTTT. This encodes CASSLDENTEAFF.

The chain links TRBV28 to TRBJ1-1, with a possible D match to TRBD1 (6 bases). Germline V gene lookup returns CDR1 MDHEN and CDR2 SYDVKM. The CDR3 extends over 14 amino acids. Trimming shortened V by 2 bases and J by 6 bases, and 13 bases separated the two germline ends. The CDR3 reads CASSLVGGYSEAFF. CDR3 coding DNA: TGTGCCAGCAGTTTAGTAGGGGGGTACTCTGAAGCTTTCTTT. The full variable domain, its missing parts supplied by reference TRBV28 and TRBJ1-1, is DVKVTQSSRYLVKRTGEKVFLECVQDMDHENMFWYRQDPGLGLRLIYFSYDVKMKEKGDIPEGYSVSREKKERFSLILESASTNQTSMYLCASSLVGGYSEAFFGQGTRLTVV.

This sequence joins TRBV28 and TRBJ2-7; 11 bases match TRBD2. The CDR3 loop spans 16 amino acids. The junction had 8 bases not matched to a gene; V was cut back by 5 bases and J by 2 bases. Germline-derived CDR1 and CDR2 are MDHEN and SYDVKM. This CDR3 reads CASSDPGLAATYEQYF. As DNA, the CDR3 is TGTGCCAGCAGTGATCCGGGACTAGCGGCTACCTACGAGCAGTACTTC.

This clonotype was counted many times. The V and J genes are TRBV7-3 and TRBJ2-2, with 8 bases aligning to TRBD1. The CDR3 spans 12 residues. Trimming removed 6 bases from V and 6 bases from J; junction bases left unmatched: 0. CDR1 is SGHTA, CDR2 FQGTGA, per germline. CDR3 in amino acids: CASRQGAGELFF. The CDR3 DNA reads as TGTGCCAGCAGACAGGGGGCCGGGGAGCTGTTTTTT.

The V gene is TRBV6-5, the J gene TRBJ1-1; 9 bases are shared with TRBD1. V lost 2 bases and J lost 1; bases outside the gene matches: 2. The CDR3 covers 15 residues. Germline V gene sequence: CDR1 MNHEY, CDR2 SVGAGI. The CDR3 is CASSYGTGKNTEAFF. DNA for the CDR3: TGTGCCAGCAGTTACGGGACAGGGAAGAACACTGAAGCTTTCTTT.

The chain has TRBV20-1 and TRBJ2-3; TRBD2 matches 11 bases. The CDR3 has 15 amino acids. Germline loops: CDR1 DFQATT, CDR2 SNEGSKA (reference sequence). With 5 bases clipped from V and 1 base from J, the junction kept 5 bases outside the gene matches. CDR3 nucleotide sequence: TGCAGTGCTGCGCCTAGCGGGAGGCGCACAGATACGCAGTATTTT. Protein product: CSAAPSGRRTDTQYF.

This chain uses TRBV20-1 with TRBJ1-5; D uncertain. The CDR3 is made up of 10 amino acids. Per germline, CDR1 DFQATT and CDR2 SNEGSKA (reference sequence). The V end was cut by 3 bases, the J end by 11 bases, with 8 bases between. Here the CDR3 reads CSASQVTQHF. The CDR3 DNA is TGCAGTGCTAGTCAGGTTACCCAGCATTTT.